The present T cell receptor beta chain was sequenced within a study of blood T cell repertoires in COVID-19. The germline V gene encodes CDR1 LNHDA and CDR2 SQIVND (reference sequence). The CDR3 loop spans 15 amino acids. Between the trimmed V and J ends, which lost 3 bases and 2 bases, there was a span of 13 bases. Libraries were prepared by immunoSEQ multiplex PCR; TCRdb keeps only in-frame clonotypes and omits some of them. The repertoire includes 93,000 or so clones, roughly nine tenths of them detected once, and about a sixth sits in the top ten. The rearrangement joins TRBV19 to TRBJ1-2, with D tentatively TRBD1 (5 bases). The sequence was collected from a woman of 80 years or more in a cohort sampled during active COVID-19. Sequences were obtained from peripheral blood. Here the CDR3 reads CASSIVQGSNYGYTF. CDR3 sequence (DNA): TGTGCCAGTAGTATCGTCCAGGGCTCCAACTATGGCTACACCTTC.